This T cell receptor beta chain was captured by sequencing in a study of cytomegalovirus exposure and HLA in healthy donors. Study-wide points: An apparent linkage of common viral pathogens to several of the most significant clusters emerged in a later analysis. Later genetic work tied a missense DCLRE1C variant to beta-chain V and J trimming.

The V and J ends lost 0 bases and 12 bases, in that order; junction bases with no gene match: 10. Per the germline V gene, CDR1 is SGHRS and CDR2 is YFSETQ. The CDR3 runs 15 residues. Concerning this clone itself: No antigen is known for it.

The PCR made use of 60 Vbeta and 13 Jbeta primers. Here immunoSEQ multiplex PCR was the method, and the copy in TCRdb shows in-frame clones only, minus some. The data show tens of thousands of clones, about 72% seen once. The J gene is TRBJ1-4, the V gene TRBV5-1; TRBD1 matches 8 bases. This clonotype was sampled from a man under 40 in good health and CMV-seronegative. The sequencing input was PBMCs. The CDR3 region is CASSLGTGMVTELFF. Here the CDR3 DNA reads TGCGCCAGCAGCTTGGGGACAGGGATGGTGACTGAACTGTTTTTT.